What follows describes a single T cell receptor (beta chain). This clone appeared a single time. This clone's antigen is unknown. No clone much larger than this one lies a single base away; base qualities are absent. These data belong to a study of shared clonotypes between healthy human individuals (dated by TCRdb to about 2020). Context from the whole study: A couple of women and a few men aged 18 to 49 years were included in the cohort. Each donor's leukapheresis produced roughly between about 0.8 and 8.9 billion PBMCs. To estimate repertoire size and how much clonotype sharing occurs between individuals, the study deeply sequenced the blood TCR repertoires of about five healthy adults. Different laboratories and diverse techniques were used to prepare libraries and sequence TCR repertoires, to increase sequencing depth and limit assay-specific biases. For each donor, three plates each were used for CD4 naive and CD4 memory, two plates were used for CD8 naive, and one plate was used for CD8 memory. General conclusions and limits of the study: Sampling was restricted to blood, and TCR repertoires in tissues likely differ from the TCR repertoires found in blood. Pairwise subsampling indicated that sequencing depth was expected to affect the degree of clonotype sharing among donors. Across a handful of donors, approximately 5% of naive CD4, approximately 3.6% of naive CD8, approximately 2.5% of memory CD4, and about 0.4% of memory CD8 clonotypes were shared. Clonotypes shared by all four sorted-subset donors showed higher generation probabilities than non-shared clonotypes. Larger estimated clonotype richness was generally found for naive subsets than for memory subsets. Because the study included only a small number of donors, the genetic and exposure-history diversity represented was limited. Incomplete sequencing was indicated by rarefaction of sorted-subset datasets, despite the large sequencing depth.

CD8 naive samples consisted of CD45RO-negative cells that were positively selected for CCR7, yielding a CD45RA+CCR7+ population without TemRA cells. Donors were healthy HIV-negative adults with no recently reported acute infections or vaccinations. Only Caucasian adults living in Nashville, Tennessee, USA were represented among the donors. Blood was obtained by leukapheresis, after which PBMCs were separated by Ficoll-Histopaque density gradient centrifugation and cryopreserved in liquid nitrogen vapor phase. Purity and quantity of every magnetically sorted T cell population were checked by analytical flow cytometry. Each sorted fraction had its genomic DNA isolated and then quantified by UV absorbance on a Nanodrop 2000c. Using the deep immunoSEQ assay, TCR CDR3 regions were amplified from genomic DNA by multiplex PCR. Genomic DNA extracted from each cell subset was distributed evenly over all wells of several immunoSEQ 96-well plates, and each plate served as one replicate. For sorted subsets, around 0.2 ug of genomic DNA, equivalent to 25,000 to 35,000 T cell genomes, went into each replicate PCR. Purified libraries were quantified with a Qubit 3.0 fluorometer, sized on a Bioanalyzer 2100, and re-quantified with the KAPA Library Quantification kit. Every immunoSEQ 96-well plate was sequenced on a dedicated single-read 150-cycle Illumina NextSeq 550 flow cell. The paper's data handling went like this. Because the immunoSEQ output held only junctional sequences and lacked quality scores, the filtering could not match the filtering applied to full-length reads. Sequences were annotated with PyIR, a Python wrapper for IgBLAST v1.9, using IMGT germline references to assign V/J genes and CDR3. Reads with weak V/J assignments (E-value above 1e-6), missing CDR3, stop codons, out-of-frame junctions, or ambiguous translated residues were removed. V3J clonotypes were defined as sequences sharing the same inferred V gene, J gene, and CDR3 amino acid sequence. Percentage overlap between repertoires was calculated by dividing the number of shared unique clonotypes by the size of the smaller repertoire. Richness of each repertoire was evaluated using RTK rarefaction, the Chao1 estimator, and Recon v2.1 estimates of unobserved clonotypes. OLGA was used to compute generation probabilities for all TCRbeta clonotypes that the gDNA method yielded from a handful of donors. This immuneACCESS table, as held by TCRdb, lists in-frame sequences with V and J called but not all clones. Of the missing ones, under half trace to an unresolved V gene in checked studies; the others have no known cause. The V and J calls and clone size are taken from that table; D and trimming were inferred from the DNA. Within this sample are fewer than 1 million clones, with approximately 96% of them counted one time only. The ten top clones hold under 0.25% of the sample.

In the germline V gene, CDR1 corresponds to MDHEN and CDR2 to SYDVKM. V has 10 bases trimmed and J has 4 bases trimmed; junction bases matching no gene number 8. The CDR3, cysteine through phenylalanine, is 14 amino acids long. Just CDR3 DNA is preserved here, 42 bases in frame from base 1. The rearrangement combines TRBV28 with TRBJ2-7, with 12 junctional bases fitting TRBD1. Sample: naive CD8+ T cells sorted from blood. The cell subset or site label of this sample denotes: CD45RA+CCR7+. The receptor comes from a man aged 25 to 40 in good health. The DNA is TGTGCCACCGAACCGGGACAGGGGGCTTACGAGCAGTACTTC. Its product reads: CATEPGQGAYEQYF.